This T cell receptor beta chain comes out of a study of blood T cell repertoires in COVID-19. Generated by immunoSEQ multiplex PCR, the TCRdb table keeps only in-frame clones and is missing some. The sample shows 150,000 to 250,000 clones, 94% of them seen only once. The length of the CDR3 is 14 residues. V lost 3 bases, J lost 4 bases, and 12 bases lay in between. Germline CDR1 reads SNHLY; CDR2 reads FYNNEI. The sample holds one count of this clone. The sequenced sample consisted of peripheral blood. The clonotype was recovered from a young man with COVID-19, enrolled during active disease. The rearrangement joins TRBV2 to TRBJ1-2, with a weak D call TRBD1 (5 bases). CDR3 nucleotides: TGTGCCAGCAGTGATCCGGGCAGGGCCTATGGCTACACCTTC. Residues: CASSDPGRAYGYTF.